The sequence of this TCR beta chain was determined in a study of beta chain features in type 1 diabetes. At the level of the study: Patients shared similar age, gender and cell yields with healthy donors.

The authors reverse transcribed all of the isolated RNA, so sequencing captured expressed TCRB transcripts. Reads from naive, central memory and regulatory T cell samples averaged about 3.9 million. Assay: immunoSEQ multiplex PCR; the TCRdb copy retains only in-frame clones and omits some. The sample lists some 400,000 clones, approximately 15% seen once, with around 0.02% in the top ten. Germline loops: CDR1 MGHRA, CDR2 YSYEKL. This CDR3 contains 15 residues. Trimming stripped 3 bases from V and 0 bases from J, with 11 bases between. On this clone: What it binds is not known.

Sorting based on CD45RO/CCR7/CD25/CD127/CD95/CD27 separated CD4+ naive, central memory, regulatory and stem cell-like memory cells. Overall study findings and caveats: When Type 1 diabetes patients were examined, their TCRB CDR3s proved moderately but significantly shorter in all four CD4+ subsets.

The clonotype was recovered from a woman aged 18-35 years in good health. The sequencing sample was made of naive CD4+ T cells from blood. This rearrangement joins TRBV4-1 to TRBJ1-1, with TRBD1 as a possible D gene (6 bases). CDR3 residues: CASSHSGQLNTEAFF. CDR3 nucleotides: TGCGCCAGCAGCCACAGCGGACAGTTGAACACTGAAGCTTTCTTT.